The 23 T cell receptor beta chains below were found in one sample sequenced in a study of T cell repertoires in cytomegalovirus infection. MiXCR was run by TCRdb on the reads, yielding one entry per CDR3 protein. The repertoire holds some 120,000 distinct CDR3 sequences, with roughly a third as singletons. These receptors have no identified antigens. Sequenced material: CD8+ T cells from cultured PBMCs, taken from culture after CMV antigen stimulation. These receptors were collected from a human donor in good health (CMV status not recorded). Some clones in this sample may be carry-over from other donors' samples.

This clonotype was found many times. In nucleotides, the CDR3 is TGTGCCAGCAGCTTAGCGGGACAGGGTGCGGTTCAGCCCCAGCATTTT. This encodes CASSLAGQGAVQPQHF. This chain connects TRBV7-2 to TRBJ1-5; 9 positions agree with TRBD1. Germline V CDR1 and CDR2: SGHTA, FQGNSA. The trim removed 0 bases at V and 6 bases at J, leaving 6 bases unmatched. This CDR3 has 16 amino acids.

This chain uses TRBV7-2 with TRBJ2-1; no reliable D call. The CDR3 totals 13 residues. CDR1 is SGHTA, CDR2 FQGNSA, per germline. V was cut by 1 base and J by 3 bases, with 4 bases left in between. The CDR3 nucleotides read TGTGCCAGCAGCTTAGACCTCTACAATGAGCAGTTCTTC. Residues: CASSLDLYNEQFF.

At least ten counts were recorded for this clonotype. Written as DNA, the CDR3 is TGTGCCAGCAGACCCGAGTGGTTACGGGGGGGTAACACTGAAGCTTTCTTT. Amino acid sequence: CASRPEWLRGGNTEAFF. The J gene is TRBJ1-1, the V gene TRBV6-5, with D possibly being TRBD1 (5 bases). This CDR3 is built from 17 residues. V lost 6 bases and J 2 bases, leaving 22 bases between the germline ends. Germline CDR1 MNHEY, CDR2 SVGAGI.

This clonotype was recorded a few times. The rearrangement joins TRBV6-6 to TRBJ2-1; unclear D gene. This CDR3 is built from 16 residues. Deletions cut 5 bases from V and 9 bases from J, with 23 bases between. From germline, CDR1 is MNHNY and CDR2 SVGAGI (reference sequence). The CDR3 reads CASSPPDLEPECEQFF. Written as DNA, the CDR3 is TGTGCCAGCAGTCCCCCGGACCTAGAACCGGAATGTGAGCAGTTCTTC.

This clonotype has a handful of counts. This chain joins TRBV28 and TRBJ1-2; D remains unclear. Germline V lookup: CDR1 MDHEN, CDR2 SYDVKM. V was shortened by 4 bases and J by 3 bases, with 15 bases between the two germline ends. The CDR3 spans 15 residues. The DNA for the CDR3 is TGTGCCAGCAGTTCTGGGCCCCCTATAGACTATGGCTACACCTTC. This translates into CASSSGPPIDYGYTF.

The table lists this clonotype with many counts. The J gene is TRBJ2-1, the V gene TRBV4-2; 9 bases fit TRBD2. In germline, CDR1 is LGHNA, CDR2 YNFKEQ. This CDR3 has 16 residues. V was pared by 0 bases and J by 7 bases, with 7 bases of the junction left unmatched. In DNA form, the CDR3 reads TGTGCCAGCAGCCAAGATCAAAGCGGGGGGTCGAATGAGCAGTTCTTC. Translation gives CASSQDQSGGSNEQFF.

The chain joins TRBV6-1 to TRBJ2-6; D uncertain. Per the germline V gene, CDR1 is MNHNS and CDR2 is SASEGT. The V end lost 3 bases, the J end lost 4 bases, and 4 bases lay between the germline ends. The length of the CDR3 is 13 residues. CDR3 bases: TGTGCCAGCAGTGATGGAGGGGCCAACGTCCTGACTTTC. It codes for CASSDGGANVLTF.

This clonotype has more than one count but fewer than ten. The chain has TRBV18 and TRBJ2-5; 7 nucleotides align to TRBD1. CDR3 length: 13 residues. The V gene end was trimmed by 2 bases and the J gene end by 4 bases; junction bases not matched to a gene: 1. Germline V CDR1 and CDR2: KGHSH, LQKENI. For the CDR3, the DNA is TGTGCCAGCTCACCAGGGACAGTAGAGACCCAGTACTTC. It is translated as CASSPGTVETQYF. The full variable domain, in which reference TRBV18 and TRBJ2-5 provide the parts outside the CDR3, is NAGVMQNPRHLVRRRGQEARLRCSPMKGHSHVYWYRQLPEEGLKFMVYLQKENIIDESGMPKERFSAEFPKEGPSILRIQQVVRGDSAAYFCASSPGTVETQYFGPGTRLLVL.

This clonotype came up many times. The J gene is TRBJ2-1, the V gene TRBV5-8; unclear D gene. The germline CDR1 and CDR2 sequences are SGHTS and YDEGEE. The CDR3 extends over 16 amino acids. V was clipped by 1 base and J by 3 bases, with 14 bases between them. Here the CDR3 DNA reads TGTGCCAGCAGCTTGCTCGATCCAAAGTTCTACAATGAGCAGTTCTTC. The encoded protein is CASSLLDPKFYNEQFF.

The V call is TRBV6-5, the J call TRBJ1-2; weak D call: TRBD1 (6 bases). Germline V gives CDR1 MNHEY, CDR2 SVGAGI. The V end lost 6 bases, the J end lost 6 bases, and 14 bases lay between the germline ends. This CDR3 region has 13 residues. This chain's CDR3 is CASRSGTLDGYTF. CDR3 coding DNA: TGTGCCAGCAGATCCGGGACACTGGATGGCTACACCTTC.

The table lists this clonotype with a few counts. The V and J genes are TRBV6-2 or TRBV6-3 and TRBJ2-1, with TRBD2 identical over 15 bases. Trimming removed 2 bases from V and 2 bases from J; junction bases left unmatched: 7. The germline gives CDR1 MNHEY, CDR2 SVGEGT. The CDR3 has 19 residues. The CDR3 region has the DNA TGTGCCAGCAGTTACCTGGGACTAGCGGGGGGCCGACCCTACAATGAGCAGTTCTTC. As protein: CASSYLGLAGGRPYNEQFF.

At least ten counts were recorded for this clonotype. The V gene is TRBV6-1, the J gene TRBJ2-1; D is ambiguous. Trimming removed 6 bases from V and 4 bases from J, with 19 bases in between. The CDR3 loop spans 16 amino acids. CDR1 is MNHNS, CDR2 SASEGT, per germline. CDR3 coding DNA: TGTGCCAGCAGCCACAGTCGACACAATGCTTACAATGAGCAGTTCTTC. Its translation is CASSHSRHNAYNEQFF.

Only a few counts were recorded for this clonotype. V usage is TRBV7-8 and J usage is TRBJ2-2; D is undetermined. This CDR3 comprises 13 residues. V lost 3 bases and J 1 base, leaving 3 bases between the germline ends. Per the germline V gene, CDR1 is SGHVS and CDR2 is FQNEAQ. The CDR3 coding sequence is TGTGCCAGCAGCTTTAGGAACACCGGGGAGCTGTTTTTT. Encoded protein: CASSFRNTGELFF.

This clonotype has just a few counts. J is TRBJ2-1 and V is TRBV12-3 or TRBV12-4, with 9 positions matching TRBD2. V dropped 6 bases and J dropped 7; count of bases not matched to a gene: 7. The CDR3 length is 14 residues. The CDR3 DNA reads as TGTGCCAGCAGCTGGCGGGGGGGCCGGAATGAGCAGTTCTTC. It encodes CASSWRGGRNEQFF.

The chain carries TRBV29-1 and TRBJ2-5; 11 bases agree with TRBD2. CDR3 length equals 13 residues. The germline V gene encodes CDR1 SQVTM and CDR2 ANQGSEA. Germline trimming cut 6 bases from V and 4 bases from J; bases unmatched to any gene: 4. The CDR3 sequence: CSVDGTSGETQYF. CDR3 in DNA: TGCAGCGTAGATGGGACTAGCGGAGAGACCCAGTACTTC.

There are a few counts of this clonotype. This chain connects TRBV19 to TRBJ2-3; possible D gene TRBD1, 5 bases. V was pared by 2 bases and J by 0 bases, with 9 bases between. From germline, CDR1 is LNHDA and CDR2 SQIVND (reference sequence). The CDR3 is made up of 15 amino acids. CDR3 loop: CASSISGMSTDTQYF. CDR3 nucleotides: TGTGCCAGTAGTATATCAGGGATGAGCACAGATACGCAGTATTTT. Full variable domain (rest looked up from reference TRBV19 and TRBJ2-3): DGGITQSPKYLFRKEGQNVTLSCEQNLNHDAMYWYRQDPGQGLRLIYYSQIVNDFQKGDIAEGYSVSREKKESFPLTVTSAQKNPTAFYLCASSISGMSTDTQYFGPGTRLTVL.

J is TRBJ2-5 and V is TRBV2; 11 nucleotides align to TRBD2. Looked up from germline, CDR1 is SNHLY and CDR2 is FYNNEI. The ends lost 6 bases at V and 2 bases at J; junction bases unmatched: 8. This CDR3 contains 16 residues. CDR3 sequence: CASRTRTSGWQETQYF. The CDR3 nucleotides read TGTGCCAGCAGGACCCGGACTAGCGGGTGGCAAGAGACCCAGTACTTC.

The CDR3 is CSVPMDSGGAKIHPSTDTQYF. The DNA of the CDR3 is TGCAGTGTTCCGATGGATAGCGGGGGGGCCAAGATTCATCCCAGCACAGATACGCAGTATTTT. The chain joins TRBV20-1 to TRBJ2-3, with 11 nucleotides matching TRBD2. The CDR3 is 21 amino acids. V lost 7 bases to trimming and J lost 0 bases; unmatched junction nucleotides: 24. From germline, CDR1 is DFQATT and CDR2 SNEGSKA (reference sequence).

This clonotype was observed a handful of times. The CDR3 reads CASSQGTNYEQYF. CDR3 nucleotides: TGTGCCAGCAGCCAGGGAACCAACTACGAGCAGTACTTC. The V call is TRBV7-2, the J call TRBJ2-7, with a weak D call TRBD1 (5 bases). This CDR3 is 13 amino acids long. The V end lost 5 bases, the J end lost 3 bases, and 11 bases lay between the germline ends. Germline V gene sequence: CDR1 SGHTA, CDR2 FQGNSA.

This clonotype has a count of ten or more. The chain combines TRBV7-9 with TRBJ1-1; 8 bases align to TRBD1. V trimming: 6 bases; J trimming: 6 bases; junction bases outside the gene matches: 12. Germline V gene lookup returns CDR1 SEHNR and CDR2 FQNEAQ (reference sequence). The CDR3 has 15 amino acids. CDR3 residues: CASRLQGAGYAEAFF. The CDR3 nucleotides are TGTGCCAGCAGGTTGCAGGGGGCAGGTTACGCTGAAGCTTTCTTT.

This clonotype was counted once. One junction end disagrees with the germline gene, perhaps due to a read error. The V gene is TRBV4-1, the J gene TRBJ2-5; D may be TRBD1 (5 bases). Germline loops: CDR1 MGHRA, CDR2 YSYEKL. The CDR3 sequence is 18 residues long. The CDR3 protein is CASSQNPRLTDNQETQNF. Here the CDR3 DNA reads TGCGCCAGCAGCCAAAATCCACGTCTCACGGACAACCAAGAGACCCAGAACTTC.

The V and J genes are TRBV25-1 and TRBJ1-4; D possibly corresponds to TRBD1 (5 bases). V lost 3 bases and J lost 4, with 12 bases in between. The length of the CDR3 is 15 residues. The germline gives CDR1 MGHDK, CDR2 SYGVNS. The CDR3 DNA follows: TGTGCCAGCAGTGAGGAGGGACCGATTAATGAAAAACTGTTTTTT. It specifies CASSEEGPINEKLFF.

The chain recombines TRBV6-2 or TRBV6-3 with TRBJ1-1; tentatively, D is TRBD1 (5 bases). CDR3 size: 14 residues. V lost 2 bases to trimming and J lost 2 bases, with 9 bases between them. Germline loops: CDR1 MNHEY, CDR2 SVGEGT. The CDR3 DNA sequence: TGTGCCAGCAGTTACCGCAGGGTTAACACTGAAGCTTTCTTT. Its translation is CASSYRRVNTEAFF.